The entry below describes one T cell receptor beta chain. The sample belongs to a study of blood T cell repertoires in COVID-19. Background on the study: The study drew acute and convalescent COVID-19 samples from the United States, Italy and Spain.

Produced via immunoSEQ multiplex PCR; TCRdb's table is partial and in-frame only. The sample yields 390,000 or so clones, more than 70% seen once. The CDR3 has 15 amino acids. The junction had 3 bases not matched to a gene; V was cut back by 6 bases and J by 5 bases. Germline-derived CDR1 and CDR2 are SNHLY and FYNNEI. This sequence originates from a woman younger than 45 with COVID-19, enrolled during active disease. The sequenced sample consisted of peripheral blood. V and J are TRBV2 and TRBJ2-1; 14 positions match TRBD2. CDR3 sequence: CASRKTSGGDNEQFF. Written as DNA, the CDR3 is TGTGCCAGCAGAAAGACTAGCGGGGGGGACAATGAGCAGTTCTTC.